The present T cell receptor (beta chain) was sequenced within a study of OX40 agonist ivuxolimab in advanced cancers. Looking at the study overall: Eligibility rules accepted prior anti-PD-1, anti-PD-L1 or anti-CTLA-4 therapy, and over 35% had some.

Whole-study findings and limits: Fewer expanded clones were found on average in CD4+ than in CD8+ T cells.

V was clipped by 6 bases and J by 0 bases; unmatched bases: 3. This CDR3 spans 14 amino acids. The germline gives CDR1 SGHTA, CDR2 FQGTGA. Remarks on this clone: Its cognate antigen is unknown.

Measured with immunoSEQ multiplex PCR; TCRdb has only the in-frame clones, and not every one. The sample lists around 70,000 clones, 84% occurring once. The sample consisted of CD4+ or CD8+ T cells sorted from blood, taken in a trial of the OX40 agonist ivuxolimab. The V and J genes are TRBV7-3 and TRBJ2-3, with 7 bases that match TRBD1. The clonotype was recovered from an adult with an advanced solid tumor such as melanoma, head and neck, liver or kidney cancer. CDR3 bases: TGTGCCAGCAGTCGGGACAGTAGCACAGATACGCAGTATTTT. It codes for CASSRDSSTDTQYF.